The 27 T cell receptor beta chains below all came from one sample that was sequenced in a study of Tregs in tolerant kidney transplant recipients. The data were produced by immunoSEQ multiplex PCR, yet TCRdb's version contains in-frame clones alone and is incomplete. The table lists roughly 99,000 clones, roughly 93% of them singletons. The sequences come from CD4+ T cells from blood, collected before the transplant. The receptors stem from a human donor who received a combined kidney and bone marrow transplant.

This rearrangement joins TRBV7-2 to TRBJ2-7, with D possibly matching TRBD1 (7 bases). The germline V and J ends were trimmed by 2 bases and 6 bases, with 17 bases remaining between them. Germline CDR1 SGHTA, CDR2 FQGNSA. This CDR3 region has 15 residues. CDR3 residues: CASSLQTGRQSEQYF. The DNA of the CDR3 is TGTGCCAGCAGCTTACAGACAGGGAGGCAATCCGAGCAGTACTTC.

The J gene is TRBJ2-7, the V gene TRBV4-1, with TRBD1 identical over 8 bases. The junction had 9 bases not matched to a gene; V was cut back by 3 bases and J by 2 bases. CDR1 is MGHRA, CDR2 YSYEKL, per germline. The CDR3 is made up of 16 amino acids. The CDR3 here is CASSQTVGQGTYEQYF. For the CDR3, the DNA is TGCGCCAGCAGCCAGACGGTTGGACAGGGCACCTACGAGCAGTACTTC.

With regard to this clone: Germline is not matched at one junction end, which may reflect a read error. This specimen includes other DNA sequences encoding the same CDR3. This chain connects TRBV5-4 to TRBJ1-6, with 7 bases fitting TRBD1. Germline V gene data show CDR1 as SGHNT and CDR2 as YYREEE (reference sequence). This CDR3 region has 14 residues. CDR3 sequence reads: CASNSGTVNSPLHF. The CDR3 region has the DNA TGTGCCAGCAACTCCGGGACAGTAAATTCCCCCCTCCACTTT.

Regarding this clone: The sample contains more than one DNA sequence encoding this CDR3. The chain couples TRBV5-1 to TRBJ2-5; D may be TRBD2 (6 bases). The CDR3 covers 14 residues. The V gene lost 3 bases and the J gene lost 2 bases, with 11 bases spanning the gap. Germline-derived CDR1 and CDR2 are SGHRS and YFSETQ. This chain's CDR3 is CASSSGGLQETQYF. In DNA form, the CDR3 reads TGCGCCAGCAGCTCCGGAGGGCTACAAGAGACCCAGTACTTC.

This clone was detected only a few times. The chain recombines TRBV5-4 with TRBJ2-3, with TRBD2 matching over 7 bases. The CDR3 extends over 11 amino acids. Germline-derived CDR1 and CDR2 are SGHNT and YYREEE (reference sequence). V was pared by 7 bases and J by 4 bases, with 0 bases of the junction left unmatched. CDR3 nucleotides: TGTGCCAGCGGACTAGCAGATACGCAGTATTTT. This codes for CASGLADTQYF.

Notes on this clone: The sample carries other DNA sequences with the same CDR3. The chain couples TRBV10-3 to TRBJ2-3; TRBD2 is a possible D gene (6 bases). The CDR3 spans 14 residues. Trimming cost V 4 bases and J 3 bases, with 11 bases left between them. Looked up from germline, CDR1 is ENHRY and CDR2 is SYGVKD. The CDR3 protein is CAISAGLSTDTQYF. CDR3 coding DNA: TGTGCCATCAGTGCGGGACTCTCGACAGATACGCAGTATTTT.

The rearrangement uses TRBV5-1 and TRBJ2-2; TRBD2 agrees at 13 bases. Germline loops: CDR1 SGHRS, CDR2 YFSETQ. The CDR3 has 18 amino acids. The V segment lost 4 bases and the J segment 5 bases; nucleotides outside the gene matches: 11. Here the CDR3 DNA reads TGCGCCAGCAGCAAGAAAGGACTAGCGGGAGTCGGGACCGGGGAGCTGTTTTTT. Residues: CASSKKGLAGVGTGELFF.

The chain employs TRBV2 and TRBJ2-5; 8 bases align to TRBD2. TRBJ2-7 matches the DNA end more closely, so the J call is doubtful. The CDR3 sequence is 15 residues long. Germline CDR1 and CDR2: SNHLY and FYNNEI. The CDR3 region is CASNEGRGDYYEQYF. In DNA, the CDR3 is TGTGCCAGCAACGAGGGGCGGGGGGATTACTACGAGCAGTACTTC.

The gene calls are TRBV7-9 and TRBJ1-1; 9 bases line up with TRBD1. Germline lookup yields CDR1 SEHNR and CDR2 FQNEAQ (reference sequence). Unmatched junction bases numbered 2, after V lost 4 bases and J lost 2 bases. The CDR3 sequence is 14 residues long. The DNA for the CDR3 is TGTGCCAGCAGCTGGGGACAGGGAAACACTGAAGCTTTCTTT. Translation gives CASSWGQGNTEAFF.

J is TRBJ2-5 and V is TRBV29-1; TRBD1 agrees at 7 bases. CDR1 is SQVTM, CDR2 ANQGSEA, per germline. The CDR3 loop spans 13 amino acids. The trim removed 7 bases at V and 2 bases at J, leaving 7 bases unmatched. The CDR3 is CSAGRTGQETQYF. CDR3 coding DNA: TGCAGCGCCGGACGGACAGGACAAGAGACCCAGTACTTC.

The V gene is TRBV9, the J gene TRBJ2-5; 8 bases are a match to TRBD2. Germline V CDR1 and CDR2: SGDLS, YYNGEE. V dropped 2 bases and J dropped 5; count of bases not matched to a gene: 11. This CDR3 contains 16 residues. The CDR3 nucleotides read TGTGCCAGCAGCGTGACCGGGACTAGGAATGTCGAGACCCAGTACTTC. Amino acid sequence: CASSVTGTRNVETQYF.

This clone was picked up one time. The rearrangement links TRBV5-4 to TRBJ1-2; 7 bases fit TRBD1. Trimming cost V 2 bases and J 4 bases; bases outside gene matches: 2. CDR3 length equals 13 residues. Per the germline V gene, CDR1 is SGHNT and CDR2 is YYREEE (reference sequence). As DNA, the CDR3 is TGTGCCAGCAGCTTTAACAGGGGCTATGGCTACACCTTC. As protein: CASSFNRGYGYTF.

The chain links TRBV18 to TRBJ2-2; the D gene is possibly TRBD1 (6 bases). Trimming left V 6 bases short and J 2 bases short, with 7 bases between. The germline V gene has CDR1 KGHSH and CDR2 LQKENI. CDR3 size: 13 residues. The CDR3 is CASSGTNTGELFF. The DNA of the CDR3 is TGTGCCAGCTCCGGGACAAACACCGGGGAGCTGTTTTTT.

This chain links TRBV7-2 with TRBJ1-2; 7 bases fit TRBD1. CDR3 length equals 14 residues. The V gene end was trimmed by 4 bases and the J gene end by 5 bases; junction bases not matched to a gene: 7. Germline assignment: CDR1 SGHTA and CDR2 FQGNSA. The CDR3 bases are TGTGCCAGCAGCTCCCGGGACAGATATTATGGCTACACCTTC. It is translated as CASSSRDRYYGYTF.

This chain links TRBV7-2 with TRBJ2-1; 9 bases align to TRBD2. Germline V gene data show CDR1 as SGHTA and CDR2 as FQGNSA. This CDR3 is 16 amino acids long. The V gene end was trimmed by 3 bases and the J gene end by 4 bases; junction bases not matched to a gene: 7. The DNA for the CDR3 is TGTGCCAGCAGCTTGGTTAGCGGGGGATTTTACAATGAGCAGTTCTTC. Translation gives CASSLVSGGFYNEQFF.

This rearrangement joins TRBV10-3 to TRBJ1-5; 7 bases fit TRBD1. CDR1 and CDR2 from the germline V gene are ENHRY and SYGVKD. This CDR3 spans 13 amino acids. J lost 6 bases, V lost 11 bases, and 10 bases had no gene match. CDR3 region: CASRQGIFQPQHF. The CDR3 nucleotides are TGTGCCTCGAGACAGGGAATATTTCAGCCCCAGCATTTT.

V and J are TRBV2 and TRBJ1-5; no reliable D call. Trimming removed 1 base at V and 6 bases at J, with 7 bases between. The CDR3 totals 13 residues. Germline CDR1 SNHLY, CDR2 FYNNEI. The CDR3 coding sequence is TGTGCCAGCAGTGAAGGGTCGGGTCAGCCCCAGCATTTT. Translated, it gives CASSEGSGQPQHF.

V is TRBV4-1 and J is TRBJ2-3, with TRBD2 matching over 10 bases. The V gene end was trimmed by 0 bases and the J gene end by 0 bases; junction bases not matched to a gene: 6. CDR3 size: 18 residues. Germline lookup yields CDR1 MGHRA and CDR2 YSYEKL. This CDR3 is CASSQDAGLALSTDTQYF. The CDR3 DNA is TGCGCCAGCAGCCAAGATGCGGGACTAGCGCTTAGCACAGATACGCAGTATTTT.

V is TRBV27 and J is TRBJ1-4; 7 bases are shared with TRBD1. V trimming: 3 bases; J trimming: 4 bases; junction bases outside the gene matches: 5. Germline-derived CDR1 and CDR2 are MNHEY and SMNVEV (reference sequence). There are 15 residues in the CDR3. The CDR3 DNA reads as TGTGCCAGCAGTTTTGAAGGGACAGTTAATGAAAAACTGTTTTTT. This codes for CASSFEGTVNEKLFF.

The rearrangement joins TRBV5-6 to TRBJ2-6, with D unclear. The ends were cut back, 4 bases at V and 2 bases at J, with 10 bases in the middle. CDR3 length: 15 amino acids. Per germline, CDR1 SGHDT and CDR2 YYEEEE. CDR3 nucleotides: TGTGCCAGCAGCCTCCTAAGCACTGGGGCCAACGTCCTGACTTTC. This sequence encodes CASSLLSTGANVLTF.

The chain uses TRBV7-9 and TRBJ2-1; D is perhaps TRBD2 (5 bases). The CDR3 runs 15 residues. The germline V and J ends were trimmed by 0 bases and 4 bases, with 10 bases remaining between them. The germline V gene has CDR1 SEHNR and CDR2 FQNEAQ (reference sequence). In DNA form, the CDR3 reads TGTGCCAGCAGCTTAGCGGGAGAGGGTTACAATGAGCAGTTCTTC. This gives the protein CASSLAGEGYNEQFF. Full variable domain (missing parts from reference TRBV7-9 and TRBJ2-1): DTGVSQNPRHKITKRGQNVTFRCDPISEHNRLYWYRQTLGQGPEFLTYFQNEAQLEKSRLLSDRFSAERPKGSFSTLEIQRTEQGDSAMYLCASSLAGEGYNEQFFGPGTRLTVL.

The chain recombines TRBV18 with TRBJ2-7, with TRBD2 matching 7 bases. The germline V gene has CDR1 KGHSH and CDR2 LQKENI. Trimming took 3 bases from V and 2 from J; bases not matched to a gene: 13. The CDR3 totals 17 residues. CDR3 protein: CASSPAGRGIGPYEQYF. CDR3 coding DNA: TGTGCCAGCTCACCTGCGGGGCGGGGGATAGGTCCCTACGAGCAGTACTTC.

This sequence joins TRBV7-3 and TRBJ2-3, with D uncertain. CDR1 is SGHTA, CDR2 FQGTGA, per germline. Trimming left V 1 base short and J 0 bases short, with 8 bases between. The CDR3 has 15 residues. CDR3 bases: TGTGCCAGCAGCTTAAACAGTCATAGCACAGATACGCAGTATTTT. It codes for CASSLNSHSTDTQYF.

This chain uses TRBV5-1 with TRBJ2-2; TRBD2 agrees at 7 bases. Unmatched junction bases numbered 3, after V lost 0 bases and J lost 4 bases. This CDR3 has 15 residues. Germline V CDR1 and CDR2: SGHRS, YFSETQ. The CDR3 DNA follows: TGCGCCAGCAGCTTGGGCAGGGAGGGCACCGGGGAGCTGTTTTTT. This codes for CASSLGREGTGELFF.

The chain has TRBV7-9 and TRBJ2-1, with a possible D match to TRBD2 (5 bases). The germline V gene has CDR1 SEHNR and CDR2 FQNEAQ (reference sequence). V gave up 2 bases and J gave up 3 bases, with 11 bases separating them. This CDR3 contains 15 residues. The chain's CDR3 is CASSLRGSSYNEQFF. Written as DNA, the CDR3 is TGTGCCAGCAGCTTACGAGGGAGTAGCTACAATGAGCAGTTCTTC.

The rearrangement uses TRBV5-1 and TRBJ1-1; weak D call: TRBD1 (5 bases). The length of the CDR3 is 15 residues. Trimming took off 2 bases at V and 0 bases at J, with 11 bases between the two ends. The germline V gene encodes CDR1 SGHRS and CDR2 YFSETQ. The CDR3 DNA reads as TGCGCCAGCAGCTTAAGGGCCAGGGTGAACACTGAAGCTTTCTTT. It encodes CASSLRARVNTEAFF.

The CDR3 reads CACPLLGNTIYF. CDR3 nucleotides: TGTGCCTGCCCCCTACTTGGAAACACCATATATTTT. The J gene is TRBJ1-3, the V gene TRBV30; D is uncertain. The CDR3 covers 12 residues. The germline V gene encodes CDR1 GTSNPN and CDR2 SVGIG (reference sequence). V was clipped by 6 bases and J by 3 bases, with 9 bases between them.